The source of this TCR beta chain is a study of OX40 agonist ivuxolimab in advanced cancers. Study context: The study enrolled dose-escalation patients with hepatocellular carcinoma, melanoma, renal cell or head and neck cancer. 40% to 50% of patients had received prior checkpoint inhibitor therapy.

Method: immunoSEQ multiplex PCR; TCRdb's copy keeps in-frame clones and lacks some. The top ten clones hold approximately 20% of a sample with 25,000 to 35,000 clones, around 84% of them seen once. The CDR3 spans 14 residues. V gave up 4 bases and J gave up 2 bases; unmatched junction bases: 6. From germline, CDR1 is GTSNPN and CDR2 SVGIG (reference sequence). The chain has TRBV30 and TRBJ2-3; TRBD2 matches at 7 bases. The clonotype comes from an adult with an advanced solid tumor such as melanoma, head and neck, liver or kidney cancer. Sequencing used CD4+ or CD8+ T cells sorted from blood, obtained in a trial of the OX40 agonist ivuxolimab. This chain's CDR3 is CAWTLAELTDTQYF. Here the CDR3 DNA reads TGTGCCTGGACGCTAGCGGAGCTCACAGATACGCAGTATTTT. The full variable domain, completed using reference TRBV30 and TRBJ2-3, is SQTIHQWPATLVQPVGSPLSLECTVEGTSNPNLYWYRQAAGRGLQLLFYSVGIGQISSEVPQNLSASRPQDRQFILSSKKLLLSDSGFYLCAWTLAELTDTQYFGPGTRLTVL.